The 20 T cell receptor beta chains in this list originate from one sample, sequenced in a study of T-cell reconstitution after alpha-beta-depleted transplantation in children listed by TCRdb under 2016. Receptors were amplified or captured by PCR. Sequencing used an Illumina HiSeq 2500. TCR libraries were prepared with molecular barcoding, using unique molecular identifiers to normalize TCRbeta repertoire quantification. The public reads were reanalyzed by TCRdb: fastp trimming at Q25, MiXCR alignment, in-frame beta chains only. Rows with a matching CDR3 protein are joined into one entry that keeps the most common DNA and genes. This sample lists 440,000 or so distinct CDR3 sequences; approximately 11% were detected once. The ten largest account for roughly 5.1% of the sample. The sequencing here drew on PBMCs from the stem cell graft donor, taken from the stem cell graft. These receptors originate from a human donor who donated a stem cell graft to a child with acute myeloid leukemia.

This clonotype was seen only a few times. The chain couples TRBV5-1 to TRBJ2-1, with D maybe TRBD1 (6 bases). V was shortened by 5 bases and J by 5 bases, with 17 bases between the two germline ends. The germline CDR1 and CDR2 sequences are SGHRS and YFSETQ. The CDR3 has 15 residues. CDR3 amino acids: CASSAVTGVDNEQFF. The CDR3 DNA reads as TGCGCCAGCAGTGCGGTGACAGGAGTTGACAATGAGCAGTTCTTC.

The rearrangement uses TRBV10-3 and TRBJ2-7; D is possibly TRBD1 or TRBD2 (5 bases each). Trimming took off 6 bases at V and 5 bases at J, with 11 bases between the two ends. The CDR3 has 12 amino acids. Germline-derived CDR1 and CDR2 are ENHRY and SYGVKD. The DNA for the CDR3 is TGTGCCATCAGCGACATGGGGGACGAGCAGTACTTC. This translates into CAISDMGDEQYF.

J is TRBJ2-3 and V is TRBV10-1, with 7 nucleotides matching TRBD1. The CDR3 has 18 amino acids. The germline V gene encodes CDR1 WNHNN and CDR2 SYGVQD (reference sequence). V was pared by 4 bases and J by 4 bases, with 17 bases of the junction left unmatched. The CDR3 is CASSGSGTDGLISDTQYF. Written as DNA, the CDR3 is TGCGCCAGCAGTGGATCCGGGACAGACGGTCTTATCTCAGATACGCAGTATTTT.

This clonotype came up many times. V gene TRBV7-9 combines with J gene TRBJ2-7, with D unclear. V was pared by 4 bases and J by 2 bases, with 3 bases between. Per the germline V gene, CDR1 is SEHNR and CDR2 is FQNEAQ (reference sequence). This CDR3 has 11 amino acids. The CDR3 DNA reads TGTGCCAGCAGCTACACCTACGAGCAGTACTTC. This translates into CASSYTYEQYF.

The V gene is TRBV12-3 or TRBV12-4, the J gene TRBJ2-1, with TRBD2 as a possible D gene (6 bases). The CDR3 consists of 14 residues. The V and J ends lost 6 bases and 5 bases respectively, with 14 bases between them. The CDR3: CASRLPGTHNEQFF. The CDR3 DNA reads TGTGCCAGCAGGCTGCCAGGGACTCACAATGAGCAGTTCTTC.

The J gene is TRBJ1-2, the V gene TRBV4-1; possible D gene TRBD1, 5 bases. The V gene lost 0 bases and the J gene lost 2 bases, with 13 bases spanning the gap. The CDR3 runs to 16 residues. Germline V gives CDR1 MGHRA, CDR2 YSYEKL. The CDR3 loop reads CASSQEWGTINYGYTF. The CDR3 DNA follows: TGCGCCAGCAGCCAAGAATGGGGGACCATAAACTATGGCTACACCTTC.

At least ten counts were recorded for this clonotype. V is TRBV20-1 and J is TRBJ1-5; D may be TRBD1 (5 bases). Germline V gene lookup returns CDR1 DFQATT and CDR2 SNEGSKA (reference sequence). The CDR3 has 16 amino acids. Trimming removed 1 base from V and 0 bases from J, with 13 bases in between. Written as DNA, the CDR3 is TGCAGTGCTAGAGGGGGGGGAGACTATAGCAATCAGCCCCAGCATTTT. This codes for CSARGGGDYSNQPQHF.

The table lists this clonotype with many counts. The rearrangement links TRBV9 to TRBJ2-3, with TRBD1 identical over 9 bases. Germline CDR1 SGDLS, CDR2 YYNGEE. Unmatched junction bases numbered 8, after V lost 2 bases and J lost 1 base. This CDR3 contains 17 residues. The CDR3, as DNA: TGTGCCAGCAGCGTTAGTGTGACAGGGGGAGGCACAGATACGCAGTATTTT. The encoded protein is CASSVSVTGGGTDTQYF.

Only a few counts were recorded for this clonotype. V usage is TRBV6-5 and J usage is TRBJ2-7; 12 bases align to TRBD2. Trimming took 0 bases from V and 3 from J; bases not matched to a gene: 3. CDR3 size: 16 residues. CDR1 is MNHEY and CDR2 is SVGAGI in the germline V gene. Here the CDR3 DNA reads TGTGCCAGCAGTTACTCCATACTAGCGGGAGGCTACGAGCAGTACTTC. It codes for CASSYSILAGGYEQYF.

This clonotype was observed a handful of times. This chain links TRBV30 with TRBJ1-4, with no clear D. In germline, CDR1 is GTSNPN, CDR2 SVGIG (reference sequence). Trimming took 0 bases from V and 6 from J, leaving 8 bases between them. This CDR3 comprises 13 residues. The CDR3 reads CAWSVSVDEKLFF. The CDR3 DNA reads TGTGCCTGGAGTGTGTCAGTCGATGAAAAACTGTTTTTT.

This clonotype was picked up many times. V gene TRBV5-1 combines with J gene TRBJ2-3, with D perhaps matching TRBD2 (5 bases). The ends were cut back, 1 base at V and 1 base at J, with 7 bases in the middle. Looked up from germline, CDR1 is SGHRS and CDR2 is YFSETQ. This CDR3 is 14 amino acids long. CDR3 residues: CASSLIGGTDTQYF. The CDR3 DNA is TGCGCCAGCAGCTTGATCGGGGGCACAGATACGCAGTATTTT.

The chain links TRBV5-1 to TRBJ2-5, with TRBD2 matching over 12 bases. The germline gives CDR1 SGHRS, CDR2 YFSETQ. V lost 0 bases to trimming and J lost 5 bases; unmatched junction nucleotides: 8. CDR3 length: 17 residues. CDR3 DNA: TGCGCCAGCAGCTTGGCAGCTAGCGGGGGGGCGGTCGAGACCCAGTACTTC. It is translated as CASSLAASGGAVETQYF.

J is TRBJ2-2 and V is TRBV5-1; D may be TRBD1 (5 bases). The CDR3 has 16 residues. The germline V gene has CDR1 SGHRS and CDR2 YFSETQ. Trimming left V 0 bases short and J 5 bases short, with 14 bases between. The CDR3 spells CASSLETDPRTGELFF. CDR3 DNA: TGCGCCAGCAGCTTGGAGACAGACCCAAGGACCGGGGAGCTGTTTTTT.

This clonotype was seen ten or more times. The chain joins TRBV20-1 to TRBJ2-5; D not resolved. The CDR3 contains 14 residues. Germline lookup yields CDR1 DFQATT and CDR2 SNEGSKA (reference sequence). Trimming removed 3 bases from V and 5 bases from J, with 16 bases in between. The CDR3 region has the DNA TGCAGTGCTAGGTCTTTTGATAGGCGGGAGACCCAGTACTTC. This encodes CSARSFDRRETQYF.

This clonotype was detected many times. In nucleotides, the CDR3 is TGCGCCAGCAGCTTCCGGACTGAGCTCGCCGGGGAGCTGTTTTTT. As protein: CASSFRTELAGELFF. The chain joins TRBV5-1 to TRBJ2-2; D is perhaps TRBD2 (5 bases). Per the germline V gene, CDR1 is SGHRS and CDR2 is YFSETQ. V dropped 2 bases and J dropped 6 bases, with 14 bases sitting between them. The CDR3 runs 15 residues. Together with reference TRBV5-1 and TRBJ2-2, the CDR3 gives the full variable domain: KAGVTQTPRYLIKTRGQQVTLSCSPISGHRSVSWYQQTPGQGLQFLFEYFSETQRNKGNFPGRFSGRQFSNSRSEMNVSTLELGDSALYLCASSFRTELAGELFFGEGSRLTVL.

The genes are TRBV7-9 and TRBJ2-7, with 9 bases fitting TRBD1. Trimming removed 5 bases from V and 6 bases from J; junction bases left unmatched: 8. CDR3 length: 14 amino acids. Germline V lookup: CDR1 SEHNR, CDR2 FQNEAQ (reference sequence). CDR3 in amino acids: CASSEPGQGREQYF. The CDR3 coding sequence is TGTGCCAGCAGCGAACCGGGACAGGGACGCGAGCAGTACTTC.

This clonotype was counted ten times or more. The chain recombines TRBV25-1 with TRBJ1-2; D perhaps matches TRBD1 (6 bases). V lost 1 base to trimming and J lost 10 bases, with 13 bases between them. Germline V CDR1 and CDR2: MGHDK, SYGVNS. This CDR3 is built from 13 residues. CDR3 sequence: CASSESGQQDYTF. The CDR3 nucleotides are TGTGCCAGCAGTGAATCAGGACAGCAAGACTACACCTTC.

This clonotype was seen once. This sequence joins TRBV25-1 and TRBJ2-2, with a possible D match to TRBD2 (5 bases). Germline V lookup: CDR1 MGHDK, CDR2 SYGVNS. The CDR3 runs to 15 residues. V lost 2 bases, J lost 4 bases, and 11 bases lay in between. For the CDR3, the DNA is TGTGCCAGCAGTGAAGAAAGAGGGAGCACCGGGGAGCTGTTTTTT. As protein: CASSEERGSTGELFF.

The CDR3 spells CSARGRGRDRDHYSNQPQHF. DNA of the CDR3: TGCAGTGCTAGAGGTCGTGGCCGGGACAGGGACCATTATAGCAATCAGCCCCAGCATTTT. The V and J genes are TRBV20-1 and TRBJ1-5; TRBD1 matches at 9 bases. V dropped 1 base and J dropped 0; count of bases not matched to a gene: 16. Per the germline V gene, CDR1 is DFQATT and CDR2 is SNEGSKA (reference sequence). The CDR3 extends over 20 amino acids.

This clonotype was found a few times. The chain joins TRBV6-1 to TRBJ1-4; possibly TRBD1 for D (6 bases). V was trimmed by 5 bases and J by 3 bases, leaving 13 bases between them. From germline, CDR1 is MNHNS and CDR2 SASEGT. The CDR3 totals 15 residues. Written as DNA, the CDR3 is TGTGCCAGCAGTCCTGCGGACAGTTCTAATGAAAAACTGTTTTTT. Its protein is CASSPADSSNEKLFF.